Listed here is a single TCR beta chain. There are 13 residues in the CDR3. Germline V lookup: CDR1 SGHAT, CDR2 FQNNGV. Trimming pared 1 base from V and 4 bases from J, leaving 7 bases between. This specimen comes from a study of T cells in Graves' hyperthyroidism and ophthalmopathy. Amplification targeted TCR beta CDR3 regions from RNA transcripts. First-round RT-PCR of the TCR CDR3 relied on the HTBI primer set. TCRdb re-derived calls from the multiplex PCR reads in MiXCR, one entry per CDR3 protein. The table shows around 250,000 distinct CDR3 sequences, with 14% to 15% occurring only once. Sample: blood. The receptor's source is a woman in her thirties or forties with Graves' hyperthyroidism that later progressed to Graves' ophthalmopathy. J is TRBJ1-2 and V is TRBV11-2; D gene ambiguous. This chain's CDR3 is CASSLGGTYGYTF. The CDR3 DNA sequence: TGTGCCAGCAGCTTAGGGGGAACCTATGGCTACACCTTC.